Listed here is a single T cell receptor (beta chain). Its antigen is unknown. Germline CDR1 is DFQATT and CDR2 is SNEGSKA (reference sequence). The CDR3 has 17 residues. For each CDR3 protein, TCRdb gives one entry from its re-call of the 5' RACE reads, without DNA. The specimen's table records 200,000 to 300,000 distinct CDR3 sequences. These data belong to a study of T cells expressing NK-cell markers. Study outcomes and limitations: One observes that, in several donors, these clonotypes were also the leading ones within the CD3+CD56-NKG2C+ fraction.

This chain joins TRBV20-1 and TRBJ2-2; TCRdb gives TRBD2 as the D gene, but with no DNA this cannot be confirmed. Sequencing used blood T cells: a sorted CD56 or NKG2C T cell subset, CD4+ or CD8+ T cells, or bulk PBMC T cells (not recorded which). This receptor was identified in a woman aged 18 to 75 in good health. The CDR3 sequence is CSAGTRPLALNTGELFF.